Below are 29 T cell receptor beta chains sequenced from a single sample in a study of T-cell reconstitution after alpha-beta-depleted transplantation in children. TCRbeta library preparation incorporated unique molecular identifiers. TCRdb reanalysed the PCR reads using MiXCR and keeps one entry per CDR3 protein. The sample lists just under 550,000 distinct CDR3 sequences; 15% to 20% were seen once. The specimen comprised PBMCs from the stem cell graft donor, sampled from the stem cell graft. All receptors derive from a human donor who donated a stem cell graft to a child with acute lymphoblastic leukemia.

This chain links TRBV5-1 with TRBJ2-5; D call uncertain. Between the trimmed V and J ends, which lost 0 bases and 7 bases, there was a span of 13 bases. CDR3 length equals 14 residues. Germline values: CDR1 SGHRS, CDR2 YFSETQ. The CDR3 DNA is TGCGCCAGCAGCTTGGGTAGTGCCATCGTGACCCAGTACTTC. It codes for CASSLGSAIVTQYF.

This clonotype was seen repeatedly, ten times or more. The gene calls are TRBV5-1 and TRBJ2-3; tentatively, D is TRBD2 (6 bases). V shed 3 bases and J shed 3 bases, with 11 bases lying between them. This CDR3 spans 14 amino acids. Per the germline V gene, CDR1 is SGHRS and CDR2 is YFSETQ. CDR3 region: CASSSTSGTDTQYF. The CDR3 coding sequence is TGCGCCAGCAGCTCGACAAGCGGGACAGATACGCAGTATTTT.

This clonotype was picked up a small number of times. The chain couples TRBV7-9 to TRBJ1-2; no firm D call. This CDR3 region has 16 residues. V was cut by 0 bases and J by 1 base, with 12 bases left in between. The germline V gene has CDR1 SEHNR and CDR2 FQNEAQ (reference sequence). CDR3 protein: CASSLASSENNYGYTF. For the CDR3, the DNA is TGTGCCAGCAGCTTAGCGTCTTCCGAAAATAACTATGGCTACACCTTC.

CDR3 sequence reads: CSVEGRGYPHYEQYF. The DNA of the CDR3 is TGCAGCGTTGAAGGTCGGGGTTACCCTCACTACGAGCAGTACTTC. The V call is TRBV29-1, the J call TRBJ2-7, with D possibly matching TRBD2 (5 bases). Germline V lookup: CDR1 SQVTM, CDR2 ANQGSEA. Trimming stripped 1 base from V and 3 bases from J, with 16 bases between. The CDR3 is made up of 15 amino acids.

The table lists this clonotype with a few counts. This chain joins TRBV5-6 and TRBJ2-5, with a tentative D call TRBD1 (6 bases). CDR1 is SGHDT, CDR2 YYEEEE, per germline. The ends were cut back, 4 bases at V and 5 bases at J, with 15 bases in the middle. The CDR3 runs 14 residues. CDR3 loop: CASSHTGIAETQYF. The CDR3 DNA follows: TGTGCCAGCAGCCACACAGGGATCGCGGAGACCCAGTACTTC.

The J gene is TRBJ1-1, the V gene TRBV5-1; no clear D. The CDR3 sequence is 14 residues long. Germline V gene lookup returns CDR1 SGHRS and CDR2 YFSETQ. The ends were cut back, 4 bases at V and 2 bases at J, with 12 bases in the middle. CDR3 nucleotide sequence: TGCGCCAGCAGCCCCGAGCCCGCCAACACTGAAGCTTTCTTT. It encodes CASSPEPANTEAFF.

J is TRBJ2-3 and V is TRBV15; D gene ambiguous. The germline V gene has CDR1 LNHNV and CDR2 YYDKDF (reference sequence). Trimming took off 3 bases at V and 4 bases at J, with 11 bases between the two ends. The CDR3 loop spans 14 amino acids. The CDR3, as DNA: TGTGCCACCAGCAGCGACCCCCTCTCAGATACGCAGTATTTT. Translated, it gives CATSSDPLSDTQYF.

The chain has TRBV27 and TRBJ2-7; 8 nucleotides line up with TRBD2. From germline, CDR1 is MNHEY and CDR2 SMNVEV (reference sequence). The V segment lost 4 bases and the J segment 4 bases; nucleotides outside the gene matches: 6. This CDR3 has 14 residues. CDR3 amino acids: CASSWSSGSYEQYF. DNA of the CDR3: TGTGCCAGCAGTTGGTCCAGCGGGAGTTACGAGCAGTACTTC.

The V gene is TRBV21-1, the J gene TRBJ1-2; TRBD1 is the table's D call and was not checked against the DNA. TRBV21-1 has pseudogene status. The CDR3 totals 19 residues. The CDR3 DNA follows: TGTGCCAGCAGCAACATCCTAGGTGAGGGGGCCACGTCTCTCTCTGGCTACACCTTC. Its protein is CASSNILGEGATSLSGYTF.

The table lists this clonotype with many counts. The DNA for the CDR3 is TGCAGTGCCCGGACTAGCGGGAGGATTTGGACAGATACGCAGTATTTT. Translated: CSARTSGRIWTDTQYF. J is TRBJ2-3 and V is TRBV20-1; the match to TRBD2 covers 14 bases. The CDR3 is made up of 16 amino acids. J was trimmed by 3 bases and V by 6 bases; bases with no gene match: 8. Looked up from germline, CDR1 is DFQATT and CDR2 is SNEGSKA (reference sequence).

This clonotype was recorded at least ten times. The V call is TRBV29-1, the J call TRBJ2-7; 10 bases line up with TRBD2. The V segment lost 3 bases and the J segment 6 bases; nucleotides outside the gene matches: 8. The CDR3 is 14 residues long. Per the germline V gene, CDR1 is SQVTM and CDR2 is ANQGSEA. In DNA form, the CDR3 reads TGCAGCGTTGAGGGGACTAGCGATTCGTCCGAGCAGTACTTC. Encoded protein: CSVEGTSDSSEQYF.

The V call is TRBV27, the J call TRBJ2-7, with 7 bases lining up with TRBD1. Trimming removed 3 bases from V and 2 bases from J; junction bases left unmatched: 7. The CDR3 spans 15 residues. Germline CDR1 MNHEY, CDR2 SMNVEV (reference sequence). This CDR3 reads CASSLRRDRTYEQYF. In DNA, the CDR3 is TGTGCCAGCAGTTTGCGCCGGGACAGAACCTACGAGCAGTACTTC.

This clonotype was counted between two and nine times. The genes are TRBV3-1 and TRBJ2-2; 9 bases align to TRBD1. There are 17 residues in the CDR3. Germline trimming cut 3 bases from V and 4 bases from J; bases unmatched to any gene: 9. Looked up from germline, CDR1 is LGHDT and CDR2 is YNNKEL (reference sequence). Here the CDR3 DNA reads TGTGCCAGCAGCCAGGCGGACAGGGGACGTAGCACCGGGGAGCTGTTTTTT. It codes for CASSQADRGRSTGELFF.

This clonotype has a handful of counts. V usage is TRBV5-1 and J usage is TRBJ2-3; 9 nucleotides line up with TRBD1. V lost 4 bases and J lost 4; bases outside the gene matches: 7. The CDR3 runs to 15 residues. Per germline, CDR1 SGHRS and CDR2 YFSETQ. DNA of the CDR3: TGCGCCAGCAGCGCCGGGACAGGGTGGTCAGATACGCAGTATTTT. This sequence encodes CASSAGTGWSDTQYF.

The CDR3 DNA follows: TGTGCCAGCAGTGTCCGGACACCCTCCTACAATGAGCAGTTCTTC. Translation: CASSVRTPSYNEQFF. The chain couples TRBV11-2 to TRBJ2-1, with D maybe TRBD1 (5 bases). V dropped 6 bases and J dropped 0 bases, with 12 bases sitting between them. CDR3 length: 15 residues. Germline assignment: CDR1 SGHAT and CDR2 FQNNGV.

This clonotype has just a few counts. A read error may produce the germline difference seen at one junction end. The chain employs TRBV29-1 and TRBJ1-5, with 10 bases that match TRBD1. The CDR3 runs 12 residues. CDR1 is SQVTM, CDR2 ANQGSEA, per germline. CDR3 sequence (DNA): TGCAGCGTTGTGGGGGACAGGGGAGAGCGTCGTTTT. Protein sequence: CSVVGDRGERRF.

This clonotype has only a few counts. This chain links TRBV6-2 or TRBV6-3 with TRBJ2-7; tentative D call: TRBD1 (6 bases). V dropped 8 bases and J dropped 0 bases, with 14 bases sitting between them. Germline CDR1 MNHEY, CDR2 SVGEGT. This CDR3 comprises 14 residues. DNA of the CDR3: TGTGCCAGCCGTGAGCAGGGGAGCTCCTACGAGCAGTACTTC. This sequence encodes CASREQGSSYEQYF.

This clonotype occurred a few times. In DNA, the CDR3 is TGCAGTGCACCCACAGGCAGAGTCTCTGGAAACACCATATATTTT. Protein product: CSAPTGRVSGNTIYF. The chain is built from TRBV20-1 and TRBJ1-3, with D possibly being TRBD1 (5 bases). The V end was cut by 6 bases, the J end by 0 bases, with 15 bases between. Germline CDR1 DFQATT, CDR2 SNEGSKA (reference sequence). This CDR3 comprises 15 residues.

Here the CDR3 reads CASSGGRGYGYTF. In DNA form, the CDR3 reads TGTGCCAGCAGCGGAGGGAGGGGATATGGCTACACCTTC. The J gene is TRBJ1-2, the V gene TRBV9; D possibly corresponds to TRBD1 (5 bases). In germline, CDR1 is SGDLS, CDR2 YYNGEE. This CDR3 contains 13 residues. Trimming took 3 bases from V and 5 from J, leaving 11 bases between them.

A few counts support this clonotype. The chain carries TRBV7-9 and TRBJ2-5, with 7 positions matching TRBD2. This CDR3 spans 12 amino acids. Trimming removed 8 bases from V and 1 base from J; junction bases left unmatched: 1. The germline V gene has CDR1 SEHNR and CDR2 FQNEAQ (reference sequence). The CDR3 reads CASREAQETQYF. CDR3 bases: TGTGCCAGCCGGGAGGCCCAAGAGACCCAGTACTTC.

This clonotype has only a few counts. V gene TRBV12-3 or TRBV12-4 combines with J gene TRBJ1-5, with a tentative D call TRBD1 (5 bases). This CDR3 comprises 12 residues. V lost 10 bases and J lost 2, with 9 bases in between. The CDR3: CATQGGNQPQHF. CDR3 nucleotides: TGTGCCACCCAAGGGGGCAATCAGCCCCAGCATTTT.

In this sample, this clonotype turned up a few times. The chain employs TRBV5-5 and TRBJ1-2; TRBD1 is a possible D gene (5 bases). The CDR3 runs 16 residues. Trimming took 1 base from V and 3 from J, leaving 16 bases between them. Per the germline V gene, CDR1 is SGHKS and CDR2 is YYEKEE (reference sequence). CDR3 protein: CASSLWLPGRDYGYTF. The CDR3 DNA sequence: TGTGCCAGCAGCTTGTGGCTACCGGGGCGCGACTATGGCTACACCTTC.

This clonotype was seen a handful of times. The chain joins TRBV20-1 to TRBJ1-6, with D possibly TRBD1 on 5 matching bases. CDR1 and CDR2 (germline): DFQATT, SNEGSKA (reference sequence). V was cut by 1 base and J by 9 bases, with 22 bases left in between. CDR3 length: 17 amino acids. CDR3: CSARVRGRGFDSSPLHF. CDR3 nucleotides: TGCAGTGCTAGAGTCCGAGGGCGGGGATTCGACAGTTCACCCCTCCACTTT.

This clonotype was counted a few times. The V and J genes are TRBV16 and TRBJ1-2; D not resolved. Trimming cost V 1 base and J 6 bases, with 9 bases left between them. The germline V gene encodes CDR1 KGHSY and CDR2 FQNENV. CDR3 length: 13 residues. As DNA, the CDR3 is TGTGCCAGCAGCCAATTGGGAATGGATGGCTACACCTTC. Translating gives CASSQLGMDGYTF.

The chain carries TRBV12-3 or TRBV12-4 and TRBJ1-3, with 7 bases matching TRBD1. The CDR3 loop spans 13 amino acids. V shed 5 bases, J shed 7 bases, and the junction held 5 bases outside the gene matches. The CDR3 protein is CASSQTGWNTIYF. CDR3 sequence (DNA): TGTGCCAGCAGTCAGACAGGGTGGAACACCATATATTTT.

V usage is TRBV6-5 and J usage is TRBJ2-3; possible D gene TRBD2, 5 bases. The CDR3 sequence is 15 residues long. Germline values: CDR1 MNHEY, CDR2 SVGAGI. V was shortened by 2 bases and J by 2 bases, with 11 bases between the two germline ends. The chain's CDR3 is CASSYRGTYTDTQYF. The CDR3 coding sequence is TGTGCCAGCAGTTACCGGGGAACCTACACAGATACGCAGTATTTT.

J is TRBJ2-7 and V is TRBV7-8, with 11 bases fitting TRBD2. V lost 2 bases, J lost 4 bases, and 4 bases stayed unmatched. Germline V gene data show CDR1 as SGHVS and CDR2 as FQNEAQ. The CDR3 length is 15 residues. CDR3 sequence reads: CASSLLTSGTYEQYF. The CDR3 bases are TGTGCCAGCAGCTTATTGACTAGCGGGACTTACGAGCAGTACTTC. The variable domain in full, with the rest retrieved from reference TRBV7-8 and TRBJ2-7, is GAGVSQSPRYKVAKRGQDVALRCDPISGHVSLFWYQQALGQGPEFLTYFQNEAQLDKSGLPSDRFFAERPEGSVSTLKIQRTQQEDSAVYLCASSLLTSGTYEQYFGPGTRLTVT.

This clonotype was found a few times. The V gene is TRBV7-3, the J gene TRBJ1-1, with TRBD1 as a possible D gene (5 bases). CDR1 and CDR2 (germline): SGHTA, FQGTGA. V was pared by 4 bases and J by 5 bases, with 17 bases between. The CDR3 runs to 15 residues. The CDR3 sequence: CASSYVGQGSTEAFF. The CDR3 nucleotides read TGTGCCAGCAGCTACGTAGGCCAGGGTAGTACTGAAGCTTTCTTT.

There are a few counts of this clonotype. The chain couples TRBV5-1 to TRBJ2-3; D is ambiguous. Germline CDR1 SGHRS, CDR2 YFSETQ. Trimming shortened V by 3 bases and J by 4 bases, and 6 bases separated the two germline ends. The CDR3 has 12 residues. In DNA, the CDR3 is TGCGCCAGCAGCTCGATATCAGATACGCAGTATTTT. It encodes CASSSISDTQYF. Full variable domain (missing parts from reference TRBV5-1 and TRBJ2-3): KAGVTQTPRYLIKTRGQQVTLSCSPISGHRSVSWYQQTPGQGLQFLFEYFSETQRNKGNFPGRFSGRQFSNSRSEMNVSTLELGDSALYLCASSSISDTQYFGPGTRLTVL.